The sequence of this TCR beta chain was determined in a study of regulatory T cells in long-lasting Graves disease. Study-level points and caveats: Preferential use of TRBV28, TRBJ1-2 and TRBJ2-5 was seen in persistent disease.

This clonotype was counted many times. Its cognate antigen is unknown. Investigators prepared the TCR beta libraries by applying iRepertoire HTBI primers and Arm-PCR of CDR3 regions. TCRdb reanalysed the multiplex PCR reads using MiXCR and keeps one entry per CDR3 protein. The sample contains some 430,000 distinct CDR3 sequences, approximately 21% of which appear only once. The time point here: persistent/refractory GD, antithyroid drugs over 5 years with positive TRAb. From RNA extracted from PBMCs, the TCR library was made. The CDR3 consists of 16 residues. J lost 4 bases, V lost 1 base, and 5 bases had no gene match. Germline V lookup: CDR1 SGHVS, CDR2 FQNEAQ.

The sequencing here drew on peripheral blood mononuclear cells (PBMCs), taken when the disease was refractory, from a patient treated with antithyroid drugs. This receptor was obtained from a female donor with Graves disease. The rearrangement joins TRBV7-8 to TRBJ2-7; TRBD2 matches 12 bases. CDR3: CASSLELAGGKYEQYF. The DNA for the CDR3 is TGTGCCAGCAGCTTAGAACTAGCGGGAGGAAAGTACGAGCAGTACTTC.